Shown below are 29 T cell receptor beta chains from a single sample sequenced in a study of T cells in Graves' hyperthyroidism and ophthalmopathy. Researchers took RNA transcripts and amplified the TCR beta CDR3 regions from them. First-round RT-PCR of the TCR CDR3 relied on the HTBI primer set. MiXCR, run by TCRdb on the multiplex PCR reads, gives a single entry per CDR3 protein. The repertoire holds about 500,000 distinct CDR3 sequences, over 45% seen once, with approximately 44% in the top ten. Sample: peripheral blood or thyroid tissue (not recorded which). The receptors were gathered from an adult woman with Graves' disease, either hyperthyroidism or ophthalmopathy (not recorded which).

The gene calls are TRBV2 and TRBJ2-3; D is perhaps TRBD2 (5 bases). Trimming shortened V by 4 bases and J by 3 bases, and 14 bases separated the two germline ends. Germline CDR1 SNHLY, CDR2 FYNNEI. This CDR3 contains 15 residues. DNA of the CDR3: TGTGCCAGCAGTGCGTTGCTAGCCGGTACAGATACGCAGTATTTT. Translation gives CASSALLAGTDTQYF.

This chain joins TRBV20-1 and TRBJ2-5; no clear D gene. V was shortened by 5 bases and J by 6 bases, with 16 bases between the two germline ends. The CDR3 extends over 13 amino acids. Per germline, CDR1 DFQATT and CDR2 SNEGSKA (reference sequence). CDR3 bases: TGCAGTGCTGGCGGACCTTTAAGAAAGACCCAGTACTTC. Translating gives CSAGGPLRKTQYF.

This chain joins TRBV5-1 and TRBJ2-2, with D possibly being TRBD1 or TRBD2 (5 bases each). Germline V CDR1 and CDR2: SGHRS, YFSETQ. Trimming pared 4 bases from V and 2 bases from J, leaving 12 bases between. The CDR3 spans 15 residues. The CDR3 coding sequence is TGCGCCAGCAGCAGAGGGACGGGAAACACCGGGGAGCTGTTTTTT. It translates to CASSRGTGNTGELFF.

The rearrangement uses TRBV7-2 and TRBJ2-5; TRBD1 matches 11 bases. CDR3 length: 16 residues. Germline CDR1 reads SGHTA; CDR2 reads FQGNSA. J gave up 5 bases and V 2 bases, and 7 bases lay outside the gene matches. The CDR3 sequence is CASSLSRTGGGETQYF. The CDR3 DNA reads TGTGCCAGCAGCTTATCCCGGACAGGGGGCGGGGAGACCCAGTACTTC. Based on the CDR3 plus reference TRBV7-2 and TRBJ2-5, the full variable domain is GAGVSQSPSNKVTEKGKDVELRCDPISGHTALYWYRQSLGQGLEFLIYFQGNSAPDKSGLPSDRFSAERTGGSVSTLTIQRTQQEDSAVYLCASSLSRTGGGETQYFGPGTRLLVL.

The chain carries TRBV20-1 and TRBJ2-6; no reliable D call. The V gene's germline CDR1 is DFQATT and CDR2 SNEGSKA (reference sequence). The CDR3 runs 11 residues. V was shortened by 5 bases and J by 4 bases, with 3 bases between the two germline ends. The CDR3 nucleotides are TGCAGTGCTCCCGGGGCCAACGTCCTGACTTTC. Its translation: CSAPGANVLTF.

The rearrangement uses TRBV2 and TRBJ1-2; perhaps TRBD1 as D (6 bases). Trimming took off 6 bases at V and 8 bases at J, with 22 bases between the two ends. There are 15 residues in the CDR3. Germline values: CDR1 SNHLY, CDR2 FYNNEI. The CDR3, as DNA: TGTGCCAGCAGCGTAGGAAACAGGGTTGGGCAGGGCTACACCTTC. Translation gives CASSVGNRVGQGYTF.

This chain connects TRBV12-3 or TRBV12-4 to TRBJ1-4, with D perhaps TRBD1 (5 bases). Deletions cut 3 bases from V and 8 bases from J, with 13 bases between. The CDR3 is 14 residues long. CDR3 in amino acids: CASSLGDIGEKLFF. The CDR3 region has the DNA TGTGCCAGCAGTTTGGGGGATATAGGCGAAAAACTGTTTTTT.

The chain employs TRBV29-1 and TRBJ1-1, with TRBD1 identical over 9 bases. The junction had 4 bases not matched to a gene; V was cut back by 8 bases and J by 9 bases. CDR1 is SQVTM, CDR2 ANQGSEA, per germline. The CDR3 loop spans 10 amino acids. The CDR3 sequence is CSSGQGQAFF. The CDR3 coding sequence is TGCAGCTCTGGACAGGGGCAAGCTTTCTTT.

The V gene is TRBV3-1, the J gene TRBJ1-5; no definite D call. V lost 2 bases and J 2 bases, leaving 10 bases between the germline ends. CDR1 is LGHDT, CDR2 YNNKEL, per germline (reference sequence). The CDR3 consists of 15 residues. CDR3 sequence reads: CASSQNLNGNQPQHF. CDR3 bases: TGTGCCAGCAGCCAAAATCTTAACGGCAATCAGCCCCAGCATTTT.

About this clonotype itself: Lacking the conserved final phenylalanine or tryptophan, this CDR3 likely reflects a read error. It is unclear where the CDR3 begins or ends on the DNA, so no DNA is shown, and the CDR3 is as TCRdb lists it. The chain recombines TRBV9 with TRBJ2-5; the table's D call of TRBD1 was not tested on the DNA. Per germline, CDR1 SGDLS and CDR2 YYNGEE. The length of the CDR3 is 11 amino acids, counting both ends. Here the CDR3 reads CASSSRGRRYT.

In its sample, this clonotype was seen a few times. The V call is TRBV7-2, the J call TRBJ1-2; D remains ambiguous. V was cut by 2 bases and J by 3 bases, with 7 bases left in between. Germline assignment: CDR1 SGHTA and CDR2 FQGNSA. The CDR3 is made up of 13 amino acids. The CDR3 here is CASSLSGHYGYTF. The CDR3 nucleotides are TGTGCCAGCAGCTTAAGCGGGCACTATGGCTACACCTTC.

The chain couples TRBV7-3 to TRBJ2-6; the match to TRBD1 covers 7 bases. V lost 5 bases, J lost 0 bases, and 7 bases stayed unmatched. The CDR3 is 17 amino acids. Germline V gene data show CDR1 as SGHTA and CDR2 as FQGTGA. Written as DNA, the CDR3 is TGTGCCAGCAGCGACAGACAGGGCATCTCTGGGGCCAACGTCCTGACTTTC. Protein sequence: CASSDRQGISGANVLTF.

This rearrangement joins TRBV24-1 to TRBJ1-3; a possible D gene is TRBD1 (6 bases). V shed 7 bases and J shed 8 bases, with 14 bases lying between them. CDR3 length: 13 amino acids. Germline CDR1 reads KGHDR; CDR2 reads SFDVKD. The CDR3 nucleotides read TGTGCCACCAGGGAGAGGGACAAACACACCATATATTTT. This encodes CATRERDKHTIYF.

The chain has TRBV5-1 and TRBJ2-5, with 7 bases that match TRBD2. The CDR3 has 15 residues. The germline V gene encodes CDR1 SGHRS and CDR2 YFSETQ. The V and J ends lost 7 bases and 1 base, in that order; junction bases with no gene match: 10. The CDR3 sequence is CASGASGTLQETQYF. The CDR3 DNA reads TGCGCCAGCGGGGCTAGCGGAACTCTCCAAGAGACCCAGTACTTC.

This clonotype was counted only a few times. The chain employs TRBV4-3 and TRBJ2-2; D remains ambiguous. Germline values: CDR1 LGHNA, CDR2 YSLEER. This CDR3 is 14 amino acids long. V was clipped by 8 bases and J by 3 bases, with 13 bases between them. CDR3 sequence: CASPALGDTGELFF. CDR3 nucleotide sequence: TGCGCCAGCCCGGCGCTAGGTGACACCGGGGAGCTGTTTTTT.

This clonotype has just a few counts. This chain links TRBV6-2 or TRBV6-3 with TRBJ2-7; either TRBD1 or TRBD2 may fit D (7 bases each). Trimming removed 4 bases at V and 11 bases at J, with 21 bases between. The CDR3 loop spans 14 amino acids. In germline, CDR1 is MNHEY, CDR2 SVGEGT. The CDR3 sequence is CASSWGGQSFRKYF. In DNA form, the CDR3 reads TGTGCCAGCAGTTGGGGGGGACAGAGCTTCAGAAAGTACTTC.

This clonotype has at least ten counts. The chain couples TRBV7-2 to TRBJ1-1; D might be TRBD1 (5 bases). Between the trimmed V and J ends, which lost 5 bases and 6 bases, there was a span of 16 bases. Germline loops: CDR1 SGHTA, CDR2 FQGNSA. This CDR3 is built from 14 residues. As DNA, the CDR3 is TGTGCCAGCAGCCCTGGCTGGGGGTCAGCTGAAGCTTTCTTT. It specifies CASSPGWGSAEAFF.

This clonotype was recorded once. The chain joins TRBV2 to TRBJ1-6; D remains unclear. Looked up from germline, CDR1 is SNHLY and CDR2 is FYNNEI. The CDR3 length is 15 residues. Trimming took 3 bases from V and 5 from J, leaving 11 bases between them. CDR3 protein: CASSEEKGNNSPLHF. DNA of the CDR3: TGTGCCAGCAGTGAGGAAAAGGGAAATAATTCACCCCTCCACTTT.

In the case of this clonotype: A read error may account for a junction end that differs from germline. This chain joins TRBV7-9 and TRBJ1-4; D is unresolved. The CDR3 is made up of 16 amino acids. Germline V gene lookup returns CDR1 SEHNR and CDR2 FQNEAQ (reference sequence). CDR3 amino acids: CAGSSTDLLRTVKLFF. CDR3 in DNA: TGTGCCGGCAGCTCGACTGACCTCCTCAGAACGGTAAAACTGTTTTTT. Complete variable domain (other parts from reference TRBV7-9 and TRBJ1-4): DTGVSQNPRHKITKRGQNVTFRCDPISEHNRLYWYRQTLGQGPEFLTYFQNEAQLEKSRLLSDRFSAERPKGSFSTLEIQRTEQGDSAMYLCAGSSTDLLRTVKLFFGSGTQLSVL.

This clonotype was detected only a few times. The chain recombines TRBV19 with TRBJ1-1, with 8 bases identical to TRBD1. CDR3 length equals 15 residues. The J segment lost 1 base and the V segment lost 4 bases, leaving 5 bases of the junction unmatched. Germline assignment: CDR1 LNHDA and CDR2 SQIVND (reference sequence). The CDR3 reads CASSRETGANTEAFF. The CDR3 DNA follows: TGTGCCAGTAGTAGGGAGACAGGGGCGAACACTGAAGCTTTCTTT.

The chain carries TRBV29-1 and TRBJ2-7, with 13 bases lining up with TRBD2. CDR3 length: 15 amino acids. From germline, CDR1 is SQVTM and CDR2 ANQGSEA. Trimming removed 6 bases from V and 7 bases from J; junction bases left unmatched: 12. The CDR3: CSVSHEGLAGEEQYF. Here the CDR3 DNA reads TGCAGCGTATCACACGAAGGACTAGCGGGAGAAGAGCAGTACTTC.

This clonotype was seen a handful of times. This chain joins TRBV12-3 or TRBV12-4 and TRBJ2-7, with a tentative D call TRBD1 (6 bases). The CDR3 is made up of 14 amino acids. V was pared by 5 bases and J by 6 bases, with 17 bases between. CDR3: CASSPDRSSVEQYF. The CDR3 bases are TGTGCCAGCAGTCCTGACAGGAGTTCGGTCGAGCAGTACTTC.

The V and J genes are TRBV7-2 and TRBJ1-2, with TRBD1 as a possible D gene (6 bases). Germline CDR1 is SGHTA and CDR2 is FQGNSA. V lost 6 bases and J 6 bases, leaving 23 bases between the germline ends. The CDR3 spans 16 residues. DNA for the CDR3: TGTGCCAGCAGTGAAGGGGGAGCGAAAACGAGGGATGGCTACACCTTC. It encodes CASSEGGAKTRDGYTF.

This chain uses TRBV7-2 with TRBJ2-2; D is possibly TRBD2 (5 bases). The CDR3 spans 16 residues. The germline V and J ends were trimmed by 6 bases and 2 bases, with 16 bases remaining between them. The germline V gene has CDR1 SGHTA and CDR2 FQGNSA. The CDR3 DNA follows: TGTGCCAGCAGTTCTAAGCGGAGGAAAAACACCGGGGAGCTGTTTTTT. Protein sequence: CASSSKRRKNTGELFF.

The J gene is TRBJ1-1, the V gene TRBV5-1; D not resolved. Germline CDR1 and CDR2: SGHRS and YFSETQ. The CDR3 sequence is 16 residues long. V dropped 0 bases and J dropped 3 bases, with 15 bases sitting between them. The CDR3 sequence: CASSLGSSGGYTEAFF. CDR3 in DNA: TGCGCCAGCAGCTTGGGGTCTAGCGGAGGTTACACTGAAGCTTTCTTT.

This clonotype was recorded at least ten times. V and J are TRBV12-3 or TRBV12-4 and TRBJ2-7, with D perhaps TRBD2 (5 bases). V was cut by 7 bases and J by 6 bases, with 13 bases left in between. This CDR3 is built from 12 residues. In DNA, the CDR3 is TGTGCCAGCAAGAGAACGGCGGGCGAGCAGTACTTC. Translated, it gives CASKRTAGEQYF.

This clonotype came up a few times. The gene calls are TRBV10-3 and TRBJ1-5; D perhaps matches TRBD1 (5 bases). The CDR3 covers 15 residues. Germline loops: CDR1 ENHRY, CDR2 SYGVKD. Trimming took off 10 bases at V and 2 bases at J, with 18 bases between the two ends. CDR3 coding DNA: TGTGCCACCCAAGGTGGGGGTTCGGGCAATCAGCCCCAGCATTTT. The encoded protein is CATQGGGSGNQPQHF.

This chain connects TRBV11-1 to TRBJ2-5, with a tentative D call TRBD1 (5 bases). Trimming took off 4 bases at V and 4 bases at J, with 16 bases between the two ends. The germline V gene encodes CDR1 SGHAT and CDR2 FQDESV (reference sequence). CDR3 length: 15 amino acids. CDR3 loop: CASSSLPSDRETQYF. CDR3 DNA sequence: TGTGCCAGCAGCTCATTACCATCAGACAGAGAGACCCAGTACTTC.

The chain uses TRBV24-1 and TRBJ1-2; no clear D gene. CDR3 size: 11 residues. From germline, CDR1 is KGHDR and CDR2 SFDVKD. Deletions cut 11 bases from V and 6 bases from J, with 12 bases between. The CDR3 sequence is CASSPRDGYTF. The CDR3 nucleotides are TGTGCCAGCTCTCCTCGGGATGGCTACACCTTC.